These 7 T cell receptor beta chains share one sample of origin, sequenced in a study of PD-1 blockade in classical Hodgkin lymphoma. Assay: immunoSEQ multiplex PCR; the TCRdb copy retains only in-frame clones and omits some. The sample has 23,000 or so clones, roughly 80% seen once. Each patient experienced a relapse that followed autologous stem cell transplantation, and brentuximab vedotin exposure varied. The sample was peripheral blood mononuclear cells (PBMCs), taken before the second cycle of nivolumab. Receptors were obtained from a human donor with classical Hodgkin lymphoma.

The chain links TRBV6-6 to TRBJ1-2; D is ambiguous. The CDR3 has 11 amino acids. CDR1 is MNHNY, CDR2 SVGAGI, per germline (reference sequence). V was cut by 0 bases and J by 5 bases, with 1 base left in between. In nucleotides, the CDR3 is TGTGCCAGCAGTTACTCGTATGGCTACACCTTC. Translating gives CASSYSYGYTF.

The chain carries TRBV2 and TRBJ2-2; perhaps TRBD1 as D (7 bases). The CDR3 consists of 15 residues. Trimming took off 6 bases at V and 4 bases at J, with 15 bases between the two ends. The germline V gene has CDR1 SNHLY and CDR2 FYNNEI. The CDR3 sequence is CASSARGVGTGELFF. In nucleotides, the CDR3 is TGTGCCAGCAGCGCCAGGGGGGTGGGCACCGGGGAGCTGTTTTTT.

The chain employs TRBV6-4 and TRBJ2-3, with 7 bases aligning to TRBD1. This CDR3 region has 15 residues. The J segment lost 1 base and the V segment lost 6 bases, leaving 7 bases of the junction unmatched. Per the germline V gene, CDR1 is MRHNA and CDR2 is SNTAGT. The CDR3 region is CASRPQGVRTDTQYF. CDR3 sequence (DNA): TGTGCCAGCAGACCGCAGGGGGTCCGCACAGATACGCAGTATTTT.

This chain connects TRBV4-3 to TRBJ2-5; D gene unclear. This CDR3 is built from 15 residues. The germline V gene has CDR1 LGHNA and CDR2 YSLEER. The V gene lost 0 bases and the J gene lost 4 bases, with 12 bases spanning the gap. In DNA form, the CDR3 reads TGCGCCAGCAGCCAAGACGTGGGGTTGAGAGAGACCCAGTACTTC. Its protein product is CASSQDVGLRETQYF.

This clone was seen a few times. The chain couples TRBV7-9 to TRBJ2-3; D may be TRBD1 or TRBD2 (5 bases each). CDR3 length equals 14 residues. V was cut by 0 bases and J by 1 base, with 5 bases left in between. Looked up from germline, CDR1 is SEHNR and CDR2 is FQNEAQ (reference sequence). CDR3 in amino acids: CASSLAGGTDTQYF. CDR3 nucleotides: TGTGCCAGCAGCTTAGCGGGGGGCACAGATACGCAGTATTTT.

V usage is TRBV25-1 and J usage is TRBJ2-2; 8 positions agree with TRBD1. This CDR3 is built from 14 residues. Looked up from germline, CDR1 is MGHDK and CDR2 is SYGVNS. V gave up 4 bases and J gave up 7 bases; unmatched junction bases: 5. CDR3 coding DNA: TGTGCCAGCAGTGTGGCAGGGGGCAGCGGGGAGCTGTTTTTT. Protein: CASSVAGGSGELFF.

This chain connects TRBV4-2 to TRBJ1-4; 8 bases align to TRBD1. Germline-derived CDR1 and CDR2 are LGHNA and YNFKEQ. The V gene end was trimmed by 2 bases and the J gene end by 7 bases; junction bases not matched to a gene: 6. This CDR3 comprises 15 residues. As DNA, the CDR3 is TGTGCCAGCAGCCAATCAGGGGGCCTCATTGAAAAACTGTTTTTT. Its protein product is CASSQSGGLIEKLFF.